The clone carrying this TCR beta chain was counted between two and nine times. As yet, its antigen is unknown. The authors reverse transcribed all of the isolated RNA, so sequencing captured expressed TCRB transcripts. Repertoires were generated with immunoSEQ multiplex PCR, while TCRdb's copy carries only in-frame clones and drops some. The table includes approximately 400,000 clones, roughly 16% detected once. This specimen belongs to a study of beta chain features in type 1 diabetes. Regarding the study as a whole: PCR might pick shorter templates more often, in the same way for patients and controls. Within each of all four CD4+ subsets, Type 1 diabetes patients had TCRB CDR3s that were moderately but significantly shorter.

Sorting that relied on CD45RO/CCR7/CD25/CD127/CD95/CD27 yielded CD4+ naive, central memory, regulatory and stem cell-like memory cells. Purities in excess of 95% were seen in all sorted populations. Per the germline V gene, CDR1 is MDHEN and CDR2 is SYDVKM. Between the trimmed V and J ends, which lost 3 bases and 8 bases, there was a span of 5 bases. The CDR3 is 11 amino acids. Sequenced material: naive CD4+ T cells from blood. The V and J genes are TRBV28 and TRBJ2-1, with D unresolved. The sequence was collected from a young woman in good health. The CDR3 region has the DNA TGTGCCAGCAGTTTTACGGATGAGCAGTTCTTC. The encoded protein is CASSFTDEQFF.